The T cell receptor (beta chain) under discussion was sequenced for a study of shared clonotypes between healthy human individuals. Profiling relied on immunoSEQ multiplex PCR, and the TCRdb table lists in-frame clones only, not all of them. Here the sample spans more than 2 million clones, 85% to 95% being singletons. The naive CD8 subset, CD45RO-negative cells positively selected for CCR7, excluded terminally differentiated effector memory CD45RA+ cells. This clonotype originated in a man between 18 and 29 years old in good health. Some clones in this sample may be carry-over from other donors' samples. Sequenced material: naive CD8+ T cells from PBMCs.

CDR3 DNA: TGTGCCAGCAGCCCTAGATTCCGGGAGCCCCAGCATTTT. Amino acid sequence: CASSPRFREPQHF. The V gene is TRBV6-1, the J gene TRBJ1-5; D gene unclear. The CDR3 sequence is 13 residues long. Per the germline V gene, CDR1 is MNHNS and CDR2 is SASEGT. The V end lost 6 bases, the J end lost 8 bases, and 14 bases lay between the germline ends.